This T cell receptor (beta chain) was retrieved from a study of T cell responses to AZD1222 COVID-19 vaccine. The data were produced by immunoSEQ multiplex PCR, yet TCRdb's version contains in-frame clones alone and is incomplete. The sample records roughly 140,000 clones, around nine tenths being singletons. This CDR3 comprises 14 residues. With 6 bases clipped from V and 4 bases from J, the junction kept 8 bases outside the gene matches. Germline CDR1 and CDR2: MNHEY and SVGAGI. The TCR was taken from an adult who had recovered from COVID-19. V gene TRBV6-5 combines with J gene TRBJ2-7; 8 bases align to TRBD2. This sample comprised peripheral blood, obtained after recovery from COVID-19. Here the CDR3 reads CASRVPGLGYEQYF. The CDR3 bases are TGTGCCAGCAGGGTTCCGGGACTAGGATACGAGCAGTACTTC.